The rows below give T cell receptor beta chains drawn from one sample of a study of patients and donors after allogeneic stem cell transplantation. TCRdb reanalysed the RT-PCR reads using MiXCR and keeps one entry per CDR3 protein. The sample gives almost 90,000 distinct CDR3 sequences, roughly 5.2% of which show up once; 2.6% is in the top ten. Sequenced input: blood, either unsorted or a sorted T cell fraction (not recorded which). These receptors all stem from a human donor who was either an allogeneic HSCT recipient or a stem cell or donor lymphocyte infusion donor (not recorded which). It is not recorded whose cells these are; they may come from a transplant donor. Both conserved end residues are part of each CDR3. A D gene is named only where the DNA matches it firmly. Some rows have no size entry. The others give once, few or many, or a class for an expanded clone.

J gene | D gene | V gene | clone size | CDR3 DNA | CDR3 protein
TRBJ1-1 | . | TRBV5-4 | few | TGTGCCAGCAGCTTGGGACTGGGCAACACTGAAGCTTTCTTT | CASSLGLGNTEAFF
TRBJ1-5 | . | TRBV13 | few | TGTGCCAGCAGCCCGTGGGGCCAGCCCCAGCATTTT | CASSPWGQPQHF
TRBJ2-5 | . | TRBV5-5 | few | TGTGCCAGCAACAACCTTGGAGGGCGGCAAGAGACCCAGTACTTC | CASNNLGGRQETQYF
TRBJ2-2 | . | TRBV5-1 | many | TGCGCCAGCAGCTTGGCCCTGAACACCGGGGAGCTGTTTTTT | CASSLALNTGELFF
TRBJ2-3 | TRBD2 | TRBV7-2 | once | TGTGCCAGCAGCCGGAGCGGGAGGGGGACAGATACGCAGTATTTT | CASSRSGRGTDTQYF
TRBJ2-7 | . | TRBV5-4 | . | TGTGCCAGCAGCAGGGGGGGGTCCTACGAGCAGTACTTC | CASSRGGSYEQYF
TRBJ2-7 | TRBD2 | TRBV28 | many | TGTGCCAGCAGTTCCCCGGGGGGGACTAGCTACGAGCAGTACTTC | CASSSPGGTSYEQYF
TRBJ2-1 | . | TRBV11-3 | many | TGTGCCAGCAGCCCCCCCAAGGGGGGGCAGTTCTTC | CASSPPKGGQFF
TRBJ2-7 | . | TRBV6-2/TRBV6-3 | many | TGTGCCAGCGGCGGACTCAACCTCTACGAGCAGTACTTC | CASGGLNLYEQYF
TRBJ1-2 | . | TRBV18 | many | TGTGCCAGCTCACCCGCGGAGGACTATGGCTACACCTTC | CASSPAEDYGYTF
TRBJ1-2 | . | TRBV5-1 | many | TGCGCCAGCAGCTTGGAGTCGGGGTGGAGCTACACCTTC | CASSLESGWSYTF
TRBJ2-5 | . | TRBV10-1 | . | TGCGCCAGCAGTCCCGGCGGGAACCAAGAGACCCAGTACTTC | CASSPGGNQETQYF
TRBJ1-2 | . | TRBV5-1 | few | TGCGCCAGCAGCCCGTCGAGGGGTGACTATGGCTACACCTTC | CASSPSRGDYGYTF
TRBJ2-2 | TRBD2 | TRBV7-3 | . | TGTGCCAGCAGCTTAAAACCCCCGGGGGGGATCAACACCGGGGAGCTGTTTTTT | CASSLKPPGGINTGELFF
TRBJ2-3 | . | TRBV5-4 | many | TGTGCCAGCAGCTTAATAGGGGGTGGAACAGATACGCAGTATTTT | CASSLIGGGTDTQYF
TRBJ2-7 | TRBD1 | TRBV28 | . | TGTGCCAGCTTCCCCCGGGACAGGGTCTACGAGCAGTACTTC | CASFPRDRVYEQYF
TRBJ1-5 | TRBD1 | TRBV6-2/TRBV6-3 | . | TGTGCCAGCAGAAACAGGGGAATCAATCAGCCCCAGCATTTT | CASRNRGINQPQHF
TRBJ2-1 | TRBD2 | TRBV19 | many | TGTGCCAGTCGATACGGTAGCGGGAGGGGGGAGCAGTTCTTC | CASRYGSGRGEQFF
TRBJ1-2 | . | TRBV2 | . | TGTGCCAGCAGTGAAGGGACAGCAACCTCGGGGACCTTC | CASSEGTATSGTF
TRBJ2-4 | . | TRBV4-1 | many | TGCGCCAGCAGCCGGCCAGGGCGCAACATTCAGTACTTC | CASSRPGRNIQYF
TRBJ2-1 | . | TRBV7-9 | many | TGTGCCAGCAGCCCAAGTGGGCGCGGGGCCCGCAATGAGCAGTTCTTC | CASSPSGRGARNEQFF
TRBJ2-1 | TRBD1 | TRBV6-2/TRBV6-3 | few | TGTGCCAGCAGTTACGTCGGCAGGGGGTACAATGAGCAGTTCTTC | CASSYVGRGYNEQFF
TRBJ1-1 | TRBD1 | TRBV19 | many | TGTGCCAGTAGTATAAGACAGGGTCGGCCTTTCTTT | CASSIRQGRPFF
TRBJ2-3 | . | TRBV9 | few | TGTGCCAGCAGCCCGGAGGGGGATACGCAGTATTTT | CASSPEGDTQYF
TRBJ1-1 | . | TRBV18 | many | TGTGCCAGCTCACCACTGGGGACATTCGGATTCGGGTCGAACACTGAAGCTTTCTTT | CASSPLGTFGFGSNTEAFF
TRBJ1-4 | . | TRBV4-1 | few | TGCGCCAGCAGCCAAGACAGGATAACTAATGAAAAACTGTTTTTT | CASSQDRITNEKLFF
TRBJ1-2 | . | TRBV20-1 | medium-sized | TGCAGTGCTAGCCCACCGGGACCGACATTAGCTAACTATGGCTACACCTTC | CSASPPGPTLANYGYTF
TRBJ2-3 | TRBD2 | TRBV12-3/TRBV12-4 | many | TGTGCCAGCACCAAGGAACTAGCGGAGACAGATACGCAGTATTTT | CASTKELAETDTQYF
TRBJ2-1 | . | TRBV27 | many | TGTGCCAGCAGTTTCGGGGGGAGACAGGGATTCAATGAGCAGTTCTTC | CASSFGGRQGFNEQFF
TRBJ2-2 | . | TRBV5-1 | many | TGCGCCAGCAGCTTGGAGGCAAGGGGAGTCGGGGAGCTGTTTTTT | CASSLEARGVGELFF
TRBJ1-3 | . | TRBV20-1 | few | TGCAGTGCTAGGGGGGTCTCTGGAAACACCATATATTTT | CSARGVSGNTIYF
TRBJ2-1 | . | TRBV19 | . | TGTGCCAGTAGTATCATCACAGGGAACTCCTACAATGAGCAGTTCTTC | CASSIITGNSYNEQFF
TRBJ2-2 | . | TRBV5-1 | many | TGCGCCAGCAGCTTGTCCCCGGGGGGCAACACCGGGGAGCTGTTTTTT | CASSLSPGGNTGELFF
TRBJ1-1 | . | TRBV18 | . | TGTGCCAGCTCCTCGGATCTGAACACTGAAGCTTTCTTT | CASSSDLNTEAFF
TRBJ1-1 | . | TRBV3-1 | . | TGTGCCAGCAGCCAAGAAACACGATACACTGAAGCTTTCTTT | CASSQETRYTEAFF
TRBJ2-1 | . | TRBV18 | . | TGTGCCAGCTCCCCGACACCCCAGAATGAGCAGTTCTTC | CASSPTPQNEQFF
TRBJ1-1 | . | TRBV2 | many | TGTGCCAGCAGCTGGGGCATCAACACTGAAGCTTTCTTT | CASSWGINTEAFF
TRBJ2-7 | . | TRBV9 | . | TGTGCCAGCAGCCCGTCCCCCCAGAGCTCCTACGAGCAGTACTTC | CASSPSPQSSYEQYF
TRBJ2-2 | . | TRBV5-1 | . | TGCGCCAGCAGCCTGACTGAAGGGACGACCGGGGAGCTGTTTTTT | CASSLTEGTTGELFF
TRBJ1-1 | . | TRBV5-1 | many | TGCGCCAGCAGCTTGGCGACGGGAACTGAAGCTTTCTTT | CASSLATGTEAFF
TRBJ2-1 | . | TRBV12-3/TRBV12-4 | many | TGTGCCAGCAGTTTACGGCGGCAGAATGAGCAGTTCTTC | CASSLRRQNEQFF